Listed below are T cell receptor beta chains from one sample, sequenced in a study of shared clonotypes between healthy human individuals. The assay was immunoSEQ multiplex PCR, and TCRdb's table has in-frame clones only and misses some. Among 2.3 million or so clones, approximately 93% were seen once, and the ten largest hold 0.39%. Material: naive CD4+ T cells from PBMCs. These receptors came from a man aged 18 to 30 in good health. Some clones in this sample may be carry-over from other donors' samples. Each CDR3 is given with its conserved first and last residue. A D gene is named only where the DNA matches it firmly. Clone size, where shown, is once, few, many, or a class for clones that have expanded.

V: TRBV7-8; size: NA; D: NA; J: TRBJ2-7; DNA: TGTGCCAGCAGCCCTCGCTGGACAACTTACGAGCAGTACTTC; CDR3: CASSPRWTTYEQYF
V: TRBV28; size: NA; D: TRBD1; J: TRBJ1-2; DNA: TGTGCCACCGGGACAGGGGAGCGCTATGGCTACACCTTC; CDR3: CATGTGERYGYTF
V: TRBV28; size: once; D: NA; J: TRBJ1-1; DNA: TGTGCCAGCGGCCTATGGGGTGCCACTGAAGCTTTCTTT; CDR3: CASGLWGATEAFF
V: TRBV18; size: NA; D: NA; J: TRBJ2-5; DNA: TGTGCCAGCTCACTGGAACAGGGAAGCCAAGAGACCCAGTACTTC; CDR3: CASSLEQGSQETQYF
V: TRBV7-9; size: once; D: NA; J: TRBJ1-5; DNA: TGTGCCAGCAGCGCCGGGGCAGGCGTTTGGCCCCAGCATTTT; CDR3: CASSAGAGVWPQHF
V: TRBV7-2; size: NA; D: NA; J: TRBJ2-7; DNA: TGTGCCAGCAGCTTATGGGGCGGCAGCTACGAGCAGTACTTC; CDR3: CASSLWGGSYEQYF
V: TRBV14; size: NA; D: NA; J: TRBJ2-7; DNA: TGTGCCAGCAGCCAAAGGACCTCGAGGGGCTACGAGCAGTACTTC; CDR3: CASSQRTSRGYEQYF
V: TRBV11-2; size: NA; D: NA; J: TRBJ2-5; DNA: TGTGCCAGCAGCTTAGGACTCCAAGAGACCCAGTACTTC; CDR3: CASSLGLQETQYF
V: TRBV21-1; size: NA; D: NA; J: TRBJ2-7; DNA: TGTGCCAGCAGAACGGTTACGAAGGACGAGCAGTACTTC; CDR3: CASRTVTKDEQYF
V: TRBV5-1; size: NA; D: NA; J: TRBJ2-6; DNA: TGCGCCAGCAGCTTGGTTAACGGGAACTCTGGGGCCAACGTCCTGACTTTC; CDR3: CASSLVNGNSGANVLTF
V: TRBV2; size: NA; D: TRBD1; J: TRBJ1-2; DNA: TGTGCCAGCAACCGGGACAGGGGTGACTATGGCTACACCTTC; CDR3: CASNRDRGDYGYTF
V: TRBV15; size: NA; D: TRBD2; J: TRBJ2-2; DNA: TGTGCCACCAGCGGTAGCGGGTTCGCGAGCGGGGAGCTGTTTTTT; CDR3: CATSGSGFASGELFF
V: TRBV2; size: NA; D: NA; J: TRBJ1-6; DNA: TGTGCCAGCAAGGCGGGGACTATGGATTCACCCCTCCACTTT; CDR3: CASKAGTMDSPLHF
V: TRBV11-1; size: NA; D: NA; J: TRBJ2-5; DNA: TGTGCCAGCAGCTTAGCCGGACGCCCGGGTGGAGGCGAGACCCAGTACTTC; CDR3: CASSLAGRPGGGETQYF
V: TRBV9; size: NA; D: TRBD1; J: TRBJ2-7; DNA: TGTGCCAGCAGCGTAGGGCCCGGGACAAGTATCCCAGGGGGCGAGCAGTACTTC; CDR3: CASSVGPGTSIPGGEQYF
V: TRBV6-1; size: NA; D: TRBD1; J: TRBJ1-4; DNA: TGTGCCAGCAGCAAAGGGACAGAAAATGAAAAACTGTTTTTT; CDR3: CASSKGTENEKLFF
V: TRBV28; size: NA; D: NA; J: TRBJ1-1; DNA: TGTGCCAGCAGTTTATGGGGCAGGGGAAACACTGAAGCTTTCTTT; CDR3: CASSLWGRGNTEAFF
V: TRBV18; size: NA; D: TRBD1; J: TRBJ2-1; DNA: TGTGCCAGCTCACGGGGACAGTGGTACGACAATGAGCAGTTCTTC; CDR3: CASSRGQWYDNEQFF
V: TRBV5-4; size: NA; D: NA; J: TRBJ1-2; DNA: TGTGCCAGCAGCTTGGGAGGTAGCTATGGCTACACCTTC; CDR3: CASSLGGSYGYTF
V: TRBV7-9; size: NA; D: TRBD2; J: TRBJ2-1; DNA: TGTGCCAGCAGCTTAACTAGCGGGGTAAATGAGCAGTTCTTC; CDR3: CASSLTSGVNEQFF
V: TRBV5-1; size: NA; D: TRBD2; J: TRBJ2-3; DNA: TGCGCCAGCAGCTTGACTAGCGGGTATAGCACAGATACGCAGTATTTT; CDR3: CASSLTSGYSTDTQYF
V: TRBV5-1; size: few; D: NA; J: TRBJ1-5; DNA: TGCGCCAGCAGCAGGGACGGGGGACCCAATCAGCCCCAGCATTTT; CDR3: CASSRDGGPNQPQHF
V: TRBV11-3; size: NA; D: NA; J: TRBJ2-3; DNA: TGTGCCAGCAGCTTCGGGGCTAACACAGATACGCAGTATTTT; CDR3: CASSFGANTDTQYF
V: TRBV14; size: NA; D: NA; J: TRBJ2-1; DNA: TGTGCCAGCAGCCCCCAGGGGGGTAGCTCCTACAATGAGCAGTTCTTC; CDR3: CASSPQGGSSYNEQFF
V: TRBV4-1; size: NA; D: NA; J: TRBJ1-6; DNA: TGCGCCAGCAGCCAGGGGGGCTCCTATAATTCACCCCTCCACTTT; CDR3: CASSQGGSYNSPLHF
V: TRBV5-1; size: NA; D: NA; J: TRBJ2-1; DNA: TGCGCCAGCAGCTCACAATTGGGGGGCTCCTACAATGAGCAGTTCTTC; CDR3: CASSSQLGGSYNEQFF
V: TRBV5-1; size: NA; D: TRBD2; J: TRBJ2-2; DNA: TGCGCCAGCAGCTTACTAGCGGGAGCAACCGGGGAGCTGTTTTTT; CDR3: CASSLLAGATGELFF
V: TRBV7-9; size: once; D: NA; J: TRBJ2-1; DNA: TGTGCCAGCAGCTTTGGGCCGACACACAACAATGAGCAGTTCTTC; CDR3: CASSFGPTHNNEQFF